This TCR beta chain stems from a study of shared clonotypes between healthy human individuals. The junction had 5 bases not matched to a gene; V was cut back by 2 bases and J by 1 base. Germline lookup yields CDR1 SGDLS and CDR2 YYNGEE. The CDR3 is made up of 15 amino acids. In the naive CD8 group, cells lacked CD45RO and were positively selected for CCR7, so terminally differentiated effector memory CD45RA+ cells were left out. This table comes from immunoSEQ multiplex PCR, and its TCRdb copy is limited to in-frame clones, with some not included. In the table there are 1.5 million to 2.5 million clones, over 85% of which are singletons.

The material sequenced was naive CD8+ T cells sorted from blood. The chain couples TRBV9 to TRBJ1-2; 7 bases fit TRBD1. This TCR derives from a man between 18 and 35 years old in good health. This CDR3 reads CASSVGTAINYGYTF. CDR3 nucleotides: TGTGCCAGCAGCGTCGGGACAGCCATTAACTATGGCTACACCTTC.